The 21 T cell receptor beta chains reported below all come from one sample, sequenced in a study of shared clonotypes between healthy human individuals. The assay was immunoSEQ multiplex PCR, and TCRdb's table has in-frame clones only and misses some. The data contain about 2.4 million clones, approximately 93% of them singletons. Sequenced sample: naive CD4+ T cells from PBMCs. This sample's subset: CD45RA+ positively selected. The receptors come from a man between 18 and 29 years old in good health. Some clones in this sample may be carry-over from other donors' samples.

This clone came up a few times. This chain joins TRBV6-1 and TRBJ1-1; D is ambiguous. The CDR3 sequence is 15 residues long. Germline-derived CDR1 and CDR2 are MNHNS and SASEGT. V gave up 4 bases and J gave up 3 bases, with 15 bases separating them. This CDR3 is CASSGSLGGYTEAFF. The CDR3 DNA reads as TGTGCCAGCAGTGGATCCCTTGGCGGGTACACTGAAGCTTTCTTT.

The rearrangement links TRBV19 to TRBJ2-3; unclear D gene. CDR3 size: 14 residues. Germline CDR1 LNHDA, CDR2 SQIVND (reference sequence). V was pared by 5 bases and J by 4 bases, with 13 bases between. CDR3 sequence reads: CASSDLGGADTQYF. CDR3 sequence (DNA): TGTGCCAGTAGTGACCTCGGTGGGGCAGATACGCAGTATTTT.

The genes are TRBV6-5 and TRBJ2-7; possible D gene TRBD2, 7 bases. The CDR3 spans 16 residues. Trimming stripped 2 bases from V and 4 bases from J, with 18 bases between. In germline, CDR1 is MNHEY, CDR2 SVGAGI. DNA for the CDR3: TGTGCCAGCAGTTACCTTAGGGGGAGGGCACCTTACGAGCAGTACTTC. Translating it yields CASSYLRGRAPYEQYF.

The gene calls are TRBV7-7 and TRBJ2-1; 12 bases are a match to TRBD2. The CDR3 has 13 residues. Per the germline V gene, CDR1 is SSHAT and CDR2 is FNYEAQ (reference sequence). Germline trimming cut 5 bases from V and 15 bases from J; bases unmatched to any gene: 8. This CDR3 is CASSPGLAGYRFF. CDR3 nucleotide sequence: TGTGCCAGCAGCCCCGGACTAGCGGGATATCGGTTCTTC.

V and J are TRBV6-6 and TRBJ2-7; TRBD1 is a possible D gene (6 bases). Germline-derived CDR1 and CDR2 are MNHNY and SVGAGI (reference sequence). This CDR3 has 14 residues. Trimming shortened V by 5 bases and J by 2 bases, and 13 bases separated the two germline ends. CDR3 nucleotides: TGTGCCAGCAGTCCCCGGGACACACCCTACGAGCAGTACTTC. Encoded protein: CASSPRDTPYEQYF.

The CDR3, as DNA: TGTGCCAGCAGTTGGAAGCCCCAGGGGCTCTACGAGCAGTACTTC. It encodes CASSWKPQGLYEQYF. The chain is built from TRBV27 and TRBJ2-7, with a tentative D call TRBD1 (6 bases). The V gene's germline CDR1 is MNHEY and CDR2 SMNVEV (reference sequence). The CDR3 runs to 15 residues. V shed 4 bases and J shed 3 bases, with 16 bases lying between them.

Points on this clone: The sample holds other DNA sequences that translate to the same CDR3. The chain has TRBV28 and TRBJ2-7, with no clear D. Germline V gene sequence: CDR1 MDHEN, CDR2 SYDVKM. Trimming took 4 bases from V and 3 from J, leaving 7 bases between them. The CDR3 runs to 12 residues. CDR3 in amino acids: CASSSSIYEQYF. DNA for the CDR3: TGTGCCAGCAGTTCCTCAATCTACGAGCAGTACTTC.

The rearrangement joins TRBV6-6 to TRBJ1-4; no definite D call. V lost 4 bases and J 10 bases, leaving 19 bases between the germline ends. The CDR3 extends over 15 amino acids. The germline V gene has CDR1 MNHNY and CDR2 SVGAGI (reference sequence). Here the CDR3 reads CASSSEPRLVGKLFF. The CDR3 DNA reads as TGTGCCAGCAGTTCGGAGCCCAGATTGGTGGGAAAACTGTTTTTT.

This clone has only one observation. The chain joins TRBV7-3 to TRBJ2-2, with 7 nucleotides matching TRBD1. Trimming cost V 3 bases and J 0 bases; bases outside gene matches: 1. This CDR3 is built from 15 residues. Germline-derived CDR1 and CDR2 are SGHTA and FQGTGA. CDR3 coding DNA: TGTGCCAGCAGCTTGGACAGGACGAACACCGGGGAGCTGTTTTTT. Encoded protein: CASSLDRTNTGELFF.

This clone was picked up one time. The chain is built from TRBV5-4 and TRBJ2-7; 10 bases align to TRBD2. CDR1 SGHNT and CDR2 YYREEE come from the germline V gene (reference sequence). V shed 2 bases, J shed 0 bases, and the junction held 11 bases outside the gene matches. The CDR3 sequence is 18 residues long. The CDR3 region has the DNA TGTGCCAGCAGCTTTGGCCTAGCGGGAGCCCCAAGCTCCTACGAGCAGTACTTC. It specifies CASSFGLAGAPSSYEQYF. Full variable domain (remainder filled in from reference TRBV5-4 and TRBJ2-7): ETGVTQSPTHLIKTRGQQVTLRCSSQSGHNTVSWYQQALGQGPQFIFQYYREEENGRGNFPPRFSGLQFPNYSSELNVNALELDDSALYLCASSFGLAGAPSSYEQYFGPGTRLTVT.

This chain connects TRBV11-3 to TRBJ2-7; the match to TRBD2 covers 14 bases. Germline loops: CDR1 SGHNT, CDR2 YENEEA. The CDR3 runs to 14 residues. J gave up 5 bases and V 6 bases, and 3 bases lay outside the gene matches. CDR3 region: CASSQGLAGDEQYF. CDR3 coding DNA: TGTGCCAGCAGTCAGGGACTAGCGGGAGACGAGCAGTACTTC.

Only one count was recorded for this clone. This chain uses TRBV4-2 with TRBJ2-1; maybe TRBD2 (5 bases). This CDR3 contains 13 residues. Trimming cost V 3 bases and J 6 bases, with 9 bases left between them. CDR1 and CDR2 from the germline V gene are LGHNA and YNFKEQ. The CDR3 nucleotides are TGTGCCAGCAGCCATACTAGATCCAATGAGCAGTTCTTC. It codes for CASSHTRSNEQFF.

The gene calls are TRBV5-4 and TRBJ2-2; D uncertain. The CDR3 is 16 residues long. Germline lookup yields CDR1 SGHNT and CDR2 YYREEE (reference sequence). Trimming pared 0 bases from V and 2 bases from J, leaving 11 bases between. The CDR3 protein is CASSLGPSSNTGELFF. CDR3 DNA sequence: TGTGCCAGCAGCTTGGGGCCCTCCAGTAACACCGGGGAGCTGTTTTTT.

The chain is built from TRBV7-2 and TRBJ1-2; a weak D match, TRBD1 (5 bases). Germline V gene data show CDR1 as SGHTA and CDR2 as FQGNSA. This CDR3 is 13 amino acids long. Between the trimmed V and J ends, which lost 5 bases and 4 bases, there was a span of 11 bases. CDR3 sequence reads: CASSLRDGYGYTF. CDR3 nucleotides: TGTGCCAGCAGCCTCAGGGACGGCTATGGCTACACCTTC.

The chain links TRBV5-4 to TRBJ2-1; unclear D gene. From germline, CDR1 is SGHNT and CDR2 YYREEE (reference sequence). V shed 4 bases and J shed 9 bases, with 11 bases lying between them. The CDR3 sequence is 12 residues long. The chain's CDR3 is CASSPQRLEQFF. CDR3 sequence (DNA): TGTGCCAGCAGCCCGCAGAGGCTTGAGCAGTTCTTC.

In its sample, this clone was seen a few times. This rearrangement joins TRBV18 to TRBJ1-1, with unresolved D. The V gene lost 0 bases and the J gene lost 9 bases, with 8 bases spanning the gap. Germline CDR1 KGHSH, CDR2 LQKENI. The CDR3 is 12 amino acids. The CDR3 DNA sequence: TGTGCCAGCTCACCACCGGGAGGGAAAGCTTTCTTT. This sequence encodes CASSPPGGKAFF.

The chain uses TRBV5-1 and TRBJ1-3; 11 positions match TRBD1. The CDR3 has 15 amino acids. The V gene end was trimmed by 2 bases and the J gene end by 8 bases; junction bases not matched to a gene: 6. The germline V gene has CDR1 SGHRS and CDR2 YFSETQ. For the CDR3, the DNA is TGCGCCAGCAGCTTTTCCGGGACAGGGGGTGACACCATATATTTT. Protein sequence: CASSFSGTGGDTIYF.

The chain uses TRBV7-2 and TRBJ1-1; 7 nucleotides line up with TRBD1. This CDR3 has 15 amino acids. The germline CDR1 and CDR2 sequences are SGHTA and FQGNSA. The J segment lost 0 bases and the V segment lost 2 bases, leaving 3 bases of the junction unmatched. CDR3 in amino acids: CASSLQTGLNTEAFF. The CDR3 DNA is TGTGCCAGCAGCTTACAGACAGGGCTGAACACTGAAGCTTTCTTT.

This chain connects TRBV28 to TRBJ1-2, with a tentative D call TRBD1 (6 bases). Germline V gene sequence: CDR1 MDHEN, CDR2 SYDVKM. V gave up 6 bases and J gave up 3 bases, with 26 bases separating them. CDR3 length equals 18 residues. The CDR3 loop reads CASSLRVATGLPDYGYTF. CDR3 DNA sequence: TGTGCCAGCAGCCTAAGGGTAGCTACAGGGTTACCCGACTATGGCTACACCTTC.

Notes on this clone: The identical CDR3 is also encoded by other nucleotide sequences in the sample. The chain combines TRBV7-3 with TRBJ2-5, with 8 nucleotides matching TRBD1. The germline V gene has CDR1 SGHTA and CDR2 FQGTGA. The CDR3 has 13 amino acids. The junction had 5 bases not matched to a gene; V was cut back by 6 bases and J by 5 bases. The CDR3: CASSSGGPETQYF. CDR3 DNA sequence: TGTGCCAGCAGTTCAGGGGGCCCGGAGACCCAGTACTTC.

In the case of this clone: The same CDR3 is also encoded by other DNA sequences in this sample. The chain combines TRBV6-5 with TRBJ2-7; D is unclear. Trimming stripped 4 bases from V and 0 bases from J, with 10 bases between. The CDR3 is made up of 14 amino acids. From germline, CDR1 is MNHEY and CDR2 SVGAGI. CDR3 in amino acids: CASSSGRSSYEQYF. DNA for the CDR3: TGTGCCAGCAGTTCCGGCCGCAGCTCCTACGAGCAGTACTTC.